This T cell receptor beta chain is from a study of cytomegalovirus exposure and HLA in healthy donors. PCR was performed using 60 Vbeta and 13 Jbeta primers. The protocol was immunoSEQ multiplex PCR, while the TCRdb copy is restricted to in-frame clones and leaves out a portion. Seen here are 150,000 to 200,000 clones, around 76% observed once, and the top ten hold 2% to 2.5%. Germline CDR1 reads SGHAT; CDR2 reads FQNNGV. The CDR3 is 17 amino acids. Trimming removed 4 bases at V and 10 bases at J, with 23 bases between. The chain recombines TRBV11-2 with TRBJ1-6; TRBD1 might be the D (6 bases). This TCR was sampled from a female donor in good health and CMV-seronegative. What was sequenced was PBMCs. CDR3 protein: CASSSLPGHPSGSPLHF. CDR3 in DNA: TGTGCCAGCAGCTCCCTACCGGGACACCCATCGGGCTCACCCCTCCACTTT.